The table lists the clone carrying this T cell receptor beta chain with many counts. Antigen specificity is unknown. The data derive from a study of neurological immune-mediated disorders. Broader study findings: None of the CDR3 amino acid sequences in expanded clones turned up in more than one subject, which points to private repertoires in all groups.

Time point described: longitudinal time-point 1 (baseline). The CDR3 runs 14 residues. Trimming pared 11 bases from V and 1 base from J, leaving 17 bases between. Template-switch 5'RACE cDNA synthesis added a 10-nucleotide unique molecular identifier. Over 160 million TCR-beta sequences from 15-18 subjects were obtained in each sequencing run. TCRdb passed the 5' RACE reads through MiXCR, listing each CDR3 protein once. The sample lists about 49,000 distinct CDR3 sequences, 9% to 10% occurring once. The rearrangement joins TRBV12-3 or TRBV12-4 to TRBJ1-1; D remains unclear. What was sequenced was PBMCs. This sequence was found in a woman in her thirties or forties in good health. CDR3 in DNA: TGTGCCGTCGGCGCCTCTCTTACGAACACTGAAGCTTTCTTT. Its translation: CAVGASLTNTEAFF.